This TCR beta chain derives from a study of beta chain features in type 1 diabetes. This clone was seen only a few times. Expressed TCRB transcripts were sequenced because the entire RNA isolate underwent reverse transcription. The method was immunoSEQ multiplex PCR; TCRdb's version includes in-frame clones alone and lacks a portion of them. The sample lists 130,000 or so clones; about 9.2% were seen once. Sorting based on CD45RO/CCR7/CD25/CD127/CD95/CD27 separated CD4+ naive, central memory, regulatory and stem cell-like memory cells. The sequence came from a man younger than 35 in good health. The sample was central memory CD4+ T cells from blood.

CDR3 protein: CASSPQAGGPSNEQFF. CDR3 DNA: TGTGCCAGCAGCCCTCAAGCGGGGGGGCCGTCCAATGAGCAGTTCTTC. V and J are TRBV9 and TRBJ2-1, with TRBD2 matching over 10 bases. The CDR3 has 16 amino acids. V shed 4 bases and J 6 bases; nucleotides not matched to a gene: 10. Germline V gene lookup returns CDR1 SGDLS and CDR2 YYNGEE.